A selection of T cell receptor beta chains follows, all from one sample in a study of shared clonotypes between healthy human individuals. Generated by immunoSEQ multiplex PCR, the TCRdb table keeps only in-frame clones and is missing some. Of roughly 2 million clones listed, around 96% are singletons. Material for sequencing was naive CD8+ T cells sorted from blood. The receptors were sampled from a man aged 18 to 29 in good health. Both conserved end residues are part of each CDR3. The D gene is left open where the match is weak. Where a row states a size, it is once, few, many or the class of an expanded clone; other rows omit it.

abundance,d_gene,v_gene,j_gene,CDR3nt,CDR3aa
NA,NA,TRBV5-4,TRBJ1-2,TGTGCCAGCCTTCCCGGACAGAATCCTAACTATGGCTACACCTTC,CASLPGQNPNYGYTF
once,NA,TRBV28,TRBJ2-7,TGTGCCAGCAGTACGAACTCACTCGACCTCTCTGCCGAGCAGTACTTC,CASSTNSLDLSAEQYF
NA,NA,TRBV6-5,TRBJ2-2,TGTGCCAGCAGTTACTGGGCCCGGGGCGGCACCGGGGAGCTGTTTTTT,CASSYWARGGTGELFF
NA,NA,TRBV6-1,TRBJ1-5,TGTGCCAGCAGTGAATGGGACGTGAGCAATCAGCCCCAGCATTTT,CASSEWDVSNQPQHF
NA,NA,TRBV2,TRBJ2-7,TGTGCCAGCAGTGTGGGCAGGGTGAGGTACGAGCAGTACTTC,CASSVGRVRYEQYF
NA,TRBD1,TRBV5-1,TRBJ1-1,TGCGCCAGCAGCTTGGTGTCAGGGGGGAACACTGAAGCTTTCTTT,CASSLVSGGNTEAFF
NA,NA,TRBV5-4,TRBJ2-7,TGTGCCAGCAGCTCCCGGGGAGGTCTGGGGGAGCAGTACTTC,CASSSRGGLGEQYF
NA,TRBD1,TRBV15,TRBJ2-7,TGTGCCACCAGCCTCCCAGGGGGCAGCTACGAGCAGTACTTC,CATSLPGGSYEQYF
NA,TRBD1,TRBV27,TRBJ1-5,TGTGCCAGCAGGGGACAGGTTAATAGCAATCAGCCCCAGCATTTT,CASRGQVNSNQPQHF
NA,NA,TRBV30,TRBJ2-4,TGTGCCTGGAGTGTAGAACAGTACAGAAACATTCAGTACTTC,CAWSVEQYRNIQYF
NA,TRBD2,TRBV7-9,TRBJ2-7,TGTGCCAGCAGTTTACAAGCGGGGGCCTCCTACGAGCAGTACTTC,CASSLQAGASYEQYF
NA,NA,TRBV5-6,TRBJ1-1,TGTGCCAGCAGCTTGGATCTCCCTGGGACTGAAGCTTTCTTT,CASSLDLPGTEAFF
NA,NA,TRBV6-6,TRBJ2-7,TGTGCCAGCAGTTACTCGGTACAGCCAAATAAGAACGAGCAGTACTTC,CASSYSVQPNKNEQYF
NA,NA,TRBV10-1,TRBJ2-1,TGCGCCAGCAGTGAGGCTCAGGGCCTTGAGCAGTTCTTC,CASSEAQGLEQFF
once,NA,TRBV6-1,TRBJ2-7,TGTGCCAGCAGTTGGACAGACACCTACGAGCAGTACTTC,CASSWTDTYEQYF
NA,NA,TRBV13,TRBJ2-1,TGTGCCAGCAGCTTAGGACTAGCCGAGTCCTACAATGAGCAGTTCTTC,CASSLGLAESYNEQFF
NA,TRBD2,TRBV10-3,TRBJ2-1,TGTGCCATCAGTGATGTAGGCGGGAGGGCCTACCTGGACAATGAGCAGTTCTTC,CAISDVGGRAYLDNEQFF
NA,NA,TRBV27,TRBJ2-3,TGTGCCAGCAGTTTAATTTTCGGGGGCACAGATACGCAGTATTTT,CASSLIFGGTDTQYF
NA,NA,TRBV5-1,TRBJ1-1,TGCGCCAGCAGCTTGGTTAGGACGAATGAAGCTTTCTTT,CASSLVRTNEAFF
NA,NA,TRBV6-5,TRBJ2-7,TGTGCCAGCAGTTTGACTAGTTCGGGTTATGGGCAGTACTTC,CASSLTSSGYGQYF
NA,NA,TRBV30,TRBJ1-1,TGTGCCTGGAGTGTTAACGGACTGCCATCCACTGAAGCTTTCTTT,CAWSVNGLPSTEAFF
NA,TRBD2,TRBV6-5,TRBJ2-5,TGTGCCAGCACCCCTTCTAGCGGGAGCGGCGAGACCCAGTACTTC,CASTPSSGSGETQYF
NA,TRBD1,TRBV4-3,TRBJ2-3,TGCGCCAGCAGCCGACAGGGGGTTAGCACAGATACGCAGTATTTT,CASSRQGVSTDTQYF
NA,NA,TRBV13,TRBJ2-7,TGTGCCAGCAGCGAGCGAGTGGCGGGCCCTTACGAGCAGTACTTC,CASSERVAGPYEQYF
NA,NA,TRBV27,TRBJ2-1,TGTGCCAGCAGTCTCTCTCTCTACAATGAGCAGTTCTTC,CASSLSLYNEQFF
NA,TRBD1,TRBV29-1,TRBJ1-2,TGCAGCGTTGAAGATTGGGACAGGGGGAACTATGGCTACACCTTC,CSVEDWDRGNYGYTF
NA,NA,TRBV7-9,TRBJ2-2,TGTGCCAGCAGCTTACTTGGGCAAACGAACACCGGGGAGCTGTTTTTT,CASSLLGQTNTGELFF
NA,NA,TRBV1,TRBJ2-1,TGCACCACCACGCATGGACTACCACCATATACGGGCTCCTACAATGAGCAGTTCTTC,CTTTHGLPPYTGSYNEQFF
NA,NA,TRBV7-2,TRBJ2-4,TGTGCCAGCAGCTTAGGAGGAGGGATTGACATTCAGTACTTC,CASSLGGGIDIQYF
NA,NA,TRBV27,TRBJ1-5,TGTGCCAGCAGTCCTGTCCACCTCAGCAATCAGCCCCAGCATTTT,CASSPVHLSNQPQHF
NA,TRBD1,TRBV5-1,TRBJ1-4,TGCGCCAGCAGCGATGACAGGGGTCGGGAAAAACTGTTTTTT,CASSDDRGREKLFF
NA,TRBD2,TRBV4-1,TRBJ2-7,TGCGCCAGCAGCCAAAGGCCACTAGCGGGGAATTCCTACGAGCAGTACTTC,CASSQRPLAGNSYEQYF
NA,TRBD1,TRBV25-1,TRBJ1-2,TGTGCCAGCAGTGCGGGGACAGGGGGCTATGGCTACACCTTC,CASSAGTGGYGYTF
NA,NA,TRBV19,TRBJ1-1,TGTGCCAGTAGTACTACCCTCACTGAAGCTTTCTTT,CASSTTLTEAFF
once,TRBD2,TRBV14,TRBJ2-7,TGTGCCAGCAGCCACAGTAGCGGGGGGCGCTTCTACGAGCAGTACTTC,CASSHSSGGRFYEQYF
NA,NA,TRBV14,TRBJ2-1,TGTGCCAGCAGCCAAACCCTAAACAATGAGCAGTTCTTC,CASSQTLNNEQFF
NA,NA,TRBV7-9,TRBJ2-6,TGTGCCAGCAGCTATTCCTCTGGGGCCAACGTCCTGACTTTC,CASSYSSGANVLTF
NA,TRBD1,TRBV30,TRBJ2-7,TGTGCCTGGAGTGTAGACAGGGGGTTCCACGAGCAGTACTTC,CAWSVDRGFHEQYF
NA,TRBD1,TRBV28,TRBJ1-1,TGTGCCAGCAGTAAGGACAGGTATGACGCCCCTGAAGCTTTCTTT,CASSKDRYDAPEAFF
NA,TRBD2,TRBV6-6,TRBJ2-5,TGTGCCAGCAGTTACACTAGCGGGCAAGAGACCCAGTACTTC,CASSYTSGQETQYF
NA,NA,TRBV5-1,TRBJ2-1,TGCGCCAGCAGCTTGGAACTAACCCAATACAATGAGCAGTTCTTC,CASSLELTQYNEQFF
NA,NA,TRBV9,TRBJ1-4,TGTGCCAGCAGCCCCCCGGGGGGCTTGGGACTGTTTTTT,CASSPPGGLGLFF
NA,NA,TRBV7-9,TRBJ2-5,TGTGCCAGCAGCCCCAGAGTGGAGACCCAGTACTTC,CASSPRVETQYF
NA,TRBD2,TRBV11-2,TRBJ2-2,TGTGCCAGCAGCTTGGGACTAGCGGGACCCCACACCGGGGAGCTGTTTTTT,CASSLGLAGPHTGELFF
NA,TRBD1,TRBV5-8,TRBJ2-5,TGTGCCAGCAGTCTATGGACAGGGGACAAAGAGACCCAGTACTTC,CASSLWTGDKETQYF
NA,TRBD2,TRBV6-5,TRBJ2-7,TGTGCCAGCAGTTACGGACTAGACGCCGAGCAGTACTTC,CASSYGLDAEQYF
NA,TRBD1,TRBV25-1,TRBJ1-2,TGTGCCAGCAGTGCCACAGGGGGATCCTATGGCTACACCTTC,CASSATGGSYGYTF